What follows is one T cell receptor (beta chain) and its context. CDR1 SGHTA and CDR2 FQGNSA come from the germline V gene. CDR3 length: 13 residues. The ends lost 5 bases at V and 7 bases at J; junction bases unmatched: 6. It was RNA transcripts that yielded the amplified TCR beta CDR3 regions. A first-round RT-PCR of the TCR CDR3 used the HTBI primer set. TCRdb passed the multiplex PCR reads through MiXCR, listing each CDR3 protein once. The sample includes just under 750,000 distinct CDR3 sequences, around a third seen only once; the top ten take roughly 31%. The entry originates in a study of T cells in Graves' hyperthyroidism and ophthalmopathy.

The chain is built from TRBV7-2 and TRBJ2-7, with 9 bases that match TRBD1. The sequence was collected from a woman aged 40 to 50 with Graves' hyperthyroidism. Sequencing used blood. CDR3 coding DNA: TGTGCCAGCAGCATGAGGACAGGGGATGAGCAGTACTTC. Its protein is CASSMRTGDEQYF.